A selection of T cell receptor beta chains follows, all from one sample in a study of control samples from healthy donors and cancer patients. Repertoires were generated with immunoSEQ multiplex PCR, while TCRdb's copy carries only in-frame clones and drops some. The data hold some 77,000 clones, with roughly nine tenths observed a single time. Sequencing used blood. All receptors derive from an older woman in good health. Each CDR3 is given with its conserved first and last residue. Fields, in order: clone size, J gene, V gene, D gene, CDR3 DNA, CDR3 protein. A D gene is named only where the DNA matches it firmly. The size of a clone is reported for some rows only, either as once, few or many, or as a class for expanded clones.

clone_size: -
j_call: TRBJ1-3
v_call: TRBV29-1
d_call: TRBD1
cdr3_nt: TGCAGCGTTGAAGCCAGGGGGCTCGGAAACACCATATATTTT
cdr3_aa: CSVEARGLGNTIYF

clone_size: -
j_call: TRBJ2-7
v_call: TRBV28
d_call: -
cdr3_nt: TGTGCCAGCAGTTCCCCGAGGGATGCCGGTTTCCACGAGCAGTACTTC
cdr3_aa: CASSSPRDAGFHEQYF

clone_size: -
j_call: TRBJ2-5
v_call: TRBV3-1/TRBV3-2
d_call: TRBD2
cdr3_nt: TGTGCCAGCAGCCACCGGACTAGCGGGGGTAGAGAGACCCAGTACTTC
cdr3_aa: CASSHRTSGGRETQYF

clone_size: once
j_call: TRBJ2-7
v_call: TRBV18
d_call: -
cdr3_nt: TGTGCCAGCTCATCGGCCACGTACGAGCAGTACTTC
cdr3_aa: CASSSATYEQYF

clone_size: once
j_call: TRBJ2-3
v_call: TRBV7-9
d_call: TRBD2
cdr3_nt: TGTGCCAGCAGCTTGGGGGGGGCAGATACGCAGTATTTT
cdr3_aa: CASSLGGADTQYF

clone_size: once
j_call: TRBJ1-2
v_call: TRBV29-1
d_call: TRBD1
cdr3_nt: TGCAGCGTTGAAGGACAGGGAACGAGCGGCTACACCTTC
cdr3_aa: CSVEGQGTSGYTF

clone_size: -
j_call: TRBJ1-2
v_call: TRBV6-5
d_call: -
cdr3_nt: TGTGCCAGCAGTTACTCGGCGCAGGGGAATGGCTACACCTTC
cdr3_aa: CASSYSAQGNGYTF

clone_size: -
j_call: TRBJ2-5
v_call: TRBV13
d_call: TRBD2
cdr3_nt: TGTGCCAGCAGCAGCCCGACTTTCCGCGGGGGGGCGCAAGAGACCCAGTACTTC
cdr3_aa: CASSSPTFRGGAQETQYF

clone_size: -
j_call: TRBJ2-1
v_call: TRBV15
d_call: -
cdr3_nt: TGTGCCACCAGCAGAGACCTACTGCGGGATGAGCAGTTCTTC
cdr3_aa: CATSRDLLRDEQFF

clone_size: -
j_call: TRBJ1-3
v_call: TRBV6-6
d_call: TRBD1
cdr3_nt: TGTGCCACCTCAGGGGGTGCATCCGGAAACACCATATATTTT
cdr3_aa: CATSGGASGNTIYF

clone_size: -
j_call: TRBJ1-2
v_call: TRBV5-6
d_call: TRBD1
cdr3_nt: TGTGCCAGCACCGCGGGGACAGGGGGCCTTAATTATGGCTACACCTTC
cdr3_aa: CASTAGTGGLNYGYTF

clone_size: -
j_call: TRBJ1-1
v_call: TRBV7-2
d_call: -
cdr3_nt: TGTGCCAGCAGCCCACGGATAACTGAAGCTTTCTTT
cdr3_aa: CASSPRITEAFF

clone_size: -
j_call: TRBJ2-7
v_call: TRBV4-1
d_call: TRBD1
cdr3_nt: TGCGCCAGCAGCCAAGATGTGTCGCGACAGGGTGTCCACGAGCAGTACTTC
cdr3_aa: CASSQDVSRQGVHEQYF

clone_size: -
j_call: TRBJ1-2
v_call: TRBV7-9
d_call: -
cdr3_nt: TGTGCCAGCAGCTTAGCCCTCGGGGACTATGGCTACACCTTC
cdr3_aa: CASSLALGDYGYTF

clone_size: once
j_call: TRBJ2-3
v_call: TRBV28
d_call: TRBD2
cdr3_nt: TGTGCCAGCAGTGCGGGGGGAGATACGCAGTATTTT
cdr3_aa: CASSAGGDTQYF

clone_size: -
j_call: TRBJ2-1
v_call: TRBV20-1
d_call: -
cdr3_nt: TGCAGTGCAAGACTAGAGGGTGAGCAGTTCTTC
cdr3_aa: CSARLEGEQFF

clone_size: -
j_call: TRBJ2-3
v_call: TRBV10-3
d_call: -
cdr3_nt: TGTGCCATCAGTGCGCCAGGGACAGATACGCAGTATTTT
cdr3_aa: CAISAPGTDTQYF

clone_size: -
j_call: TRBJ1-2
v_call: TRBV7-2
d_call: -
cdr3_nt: TGTGCCAGCAGCTTAGCGAGGATAAATACCAATGGCTACACCTTC
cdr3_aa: CASSLARINTNGYTF

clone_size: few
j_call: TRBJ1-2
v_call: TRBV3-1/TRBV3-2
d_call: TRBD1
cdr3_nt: TGTGCCAGCAGCCAAGGGACAGGGGCCTATGGCTACACCTTC
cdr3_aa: CASSQGTGAYGYTF

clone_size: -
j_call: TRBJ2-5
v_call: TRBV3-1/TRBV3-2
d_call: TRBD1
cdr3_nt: TGTGCCAGCAGCCATGCAGGGACAGGGAAGGCCCAGTACTTC
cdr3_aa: CASSHAGTGKAQYF

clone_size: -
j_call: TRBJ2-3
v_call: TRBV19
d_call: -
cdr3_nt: TGTGCCAGTAGTACGACTATAGATACGCAGTATTTT
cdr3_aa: CASSTTIDTQYF

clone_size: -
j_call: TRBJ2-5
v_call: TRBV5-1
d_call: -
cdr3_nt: TGCGCCAGCAGCTTGGGGTACCAAGAGACCCAGTACTTC
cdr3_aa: CASSLGYQETQYF

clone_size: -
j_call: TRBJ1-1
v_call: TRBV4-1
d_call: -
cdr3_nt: TGCGCCAGCAGCCAAGGCGGGGAGCGGACTGAAGCTTTCTTT
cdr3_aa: CASSQGGERTEAFF

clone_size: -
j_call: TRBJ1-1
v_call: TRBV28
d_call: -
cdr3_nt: TGTGCCAGCAGTTTCGAGTCGGGGAGCGGCACTGAAGCTTTCTTT
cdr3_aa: CASSFESGSGTEAFF

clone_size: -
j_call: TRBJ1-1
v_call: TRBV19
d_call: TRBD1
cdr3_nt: TGTGCCAGTATGGTCCCAGGGGGGATGAACACTGAAGCTTTCTTT
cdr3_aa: CASMVPGGMNTEAFF

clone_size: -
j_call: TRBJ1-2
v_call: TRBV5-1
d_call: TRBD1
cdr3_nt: TGCGCCAGCAGCTTGGATACAACAGGGGGCCAAAAGGGCTACACCTTC
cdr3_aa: CASSLDTTGGQKGYTF

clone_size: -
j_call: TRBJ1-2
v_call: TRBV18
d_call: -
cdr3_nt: TGTGCCAGCTCACCACGGGACGGCACCTTCTATGGCTACACCTTC
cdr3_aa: CASSPRDGTFYGYTF

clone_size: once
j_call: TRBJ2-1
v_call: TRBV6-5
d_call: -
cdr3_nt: TGTGCCAGCAGAGTGGACGGGTCTCGGGCCAATGAGCAGTTCTTC
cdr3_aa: CASRVDGSRANEQFF

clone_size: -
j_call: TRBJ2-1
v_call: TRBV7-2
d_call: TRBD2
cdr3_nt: TGTGCCAGCAGACCAGGACTAGCTGGTGCGGGTGAGCAGTTCTTC
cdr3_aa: CASRPGLAGAGEQFF

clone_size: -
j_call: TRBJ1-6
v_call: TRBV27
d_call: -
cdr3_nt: TGTGCCAGCAGTTTATATTCGGTATCTTCCTATAATTCACCCCTCCACTTT
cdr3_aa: CASSLYSVSSYNSPLHF

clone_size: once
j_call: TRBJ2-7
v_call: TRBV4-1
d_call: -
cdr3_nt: TGCGCCAGCAGCCACCGCAAGGGGGGAAGGGAAACCTACGAGCAGTACTTC
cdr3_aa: CASSHRKGGRETYEQYF

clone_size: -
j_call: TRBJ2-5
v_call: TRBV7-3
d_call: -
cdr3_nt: TGTGCCAGCAGCTTCCGGTGGCAAGAGACCCAGTACTTC
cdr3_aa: CASSFRWQETQYF

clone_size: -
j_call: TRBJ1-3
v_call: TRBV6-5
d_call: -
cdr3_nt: TGTGCCAGCAGGTCCTCTGGAAACACCATATATTTT
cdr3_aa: CASRSSGNTIYF